The 3 T cell receptor beta chains listed next were all sequenced from one sample in a study of blood T cell repertoires in COVID-19. Sequencing used immunoSEQ multiplex PCR; TCRdb keeps in-frame clones, though not all of them. This sample yields about 160,000 clones, of which 82% are seen a single time; roughly 15% belongs to the top ten. The sequenced sample consisted of peripheral blood. The receptors were gathered from a human donor with acute or convalescent COVID-19. The donor label of this sample is uncertain.

This chain connects TRBV7-2 to TRBJ1-1; 7 nucleotides align to TRBD1. Unmatched junction bases numbered 12, after V lost 7 bases and J lost 4 bases. Germline V gives CDR1 SGHTA, CDR2 FQGNSA. There are 15 residues in the CDR3. Written as DNA, the CDR3 is TGTGCCAGCACCCCTCAGGGGGGTCGGGGCACTGAAGCTTTCTTT. This translates into CASTPQGGRGTEAFF.

The table lists this clone with a few counts. The chain employs TRBV10-1 and TRBJ2-5, with D possibly TRBD1 on 6 matching bases. There are 14 residues in the CDR3. Trimming took 5 bases from V and 1 from J, leaving 11 bases between them. Per germline, CDR1 WNHNN and CDR2 SYGVQD (reference sequence). The CDR3: CASSPRDIQETQYF. For the CDR3, the DNA is TGCGCCAGCAGTCCCAGGGACATCCAAGAGACCCAGTACTTC.

CDR3 in DNA: TGTGCCAGCAGCTCACTTTCCCCCGTCCATCGTGAAGCTTTCTTT. Amino acids: CASSSLSPVHREAFF. V gene TRBV7-8 combines with J gene TRBJ1-1; D remains ambiguous. Germline V gene data show CDR1 as SGHVS and CDR2 as FQNEAQ. This CDR3 is 15 amino acids long. V lost 4 bases, J lost 7 bases, and 19 bases lay in between.